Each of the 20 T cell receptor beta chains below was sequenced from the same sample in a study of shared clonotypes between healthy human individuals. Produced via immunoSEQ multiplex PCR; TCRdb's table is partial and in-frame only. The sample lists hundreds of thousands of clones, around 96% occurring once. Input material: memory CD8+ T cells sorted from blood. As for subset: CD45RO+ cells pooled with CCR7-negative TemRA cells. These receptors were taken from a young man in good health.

The CDR3 DNA sequence: TGTGCCAGCAGCTTAAGTAGGGTGCACAATCAGCCCCAGCATTTT. This encodes CASSLSRVHNQPQHF. The chain combines TRBV7-2 with TRBJ1-5; D gene unclear. The CDR3 totals 15 residues. The V gene lost 2 bases and the J gene lost 3 bases, with 11 bases spanning the gap. CDR1 and CDR2 from the germline V gene are SGHTA and FQGNSA.

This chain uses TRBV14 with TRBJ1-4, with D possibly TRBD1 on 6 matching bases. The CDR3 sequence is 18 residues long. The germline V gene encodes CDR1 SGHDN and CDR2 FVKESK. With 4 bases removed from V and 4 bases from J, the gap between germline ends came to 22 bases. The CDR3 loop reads CASSLEGGPTDHNEKLFF. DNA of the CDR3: TGTGCCAGCAGCCTGGAGGGGGGCCCGACGGACCATAATGAAAAACTGTTTTTT.

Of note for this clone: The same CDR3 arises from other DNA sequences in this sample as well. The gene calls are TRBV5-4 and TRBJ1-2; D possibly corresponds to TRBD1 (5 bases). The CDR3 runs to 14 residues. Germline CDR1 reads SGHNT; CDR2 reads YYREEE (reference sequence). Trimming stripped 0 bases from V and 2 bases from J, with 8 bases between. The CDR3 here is CASSLGQGNYGYTF. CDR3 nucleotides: TGTGCCAGCAGCTTGGGTCAGGGCAACTATGGCTACACCTTC.

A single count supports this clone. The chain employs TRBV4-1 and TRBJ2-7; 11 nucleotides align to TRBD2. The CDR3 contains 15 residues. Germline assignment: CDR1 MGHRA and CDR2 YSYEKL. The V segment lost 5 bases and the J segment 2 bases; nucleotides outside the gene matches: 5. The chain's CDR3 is CASSYSTSGTYEQYF. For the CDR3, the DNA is TGCGCCAGCAGCTACTCGACTAGCGGGACCTACGAGCAGTACTTC.

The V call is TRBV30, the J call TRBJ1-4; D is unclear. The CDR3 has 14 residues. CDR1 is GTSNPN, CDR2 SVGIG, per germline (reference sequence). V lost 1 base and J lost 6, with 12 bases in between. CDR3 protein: CAWSEGRGDEKLFF. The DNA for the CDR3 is TGTGCCTGGAGTGAAGGGCGTGGAGATGAAAAACTGTTTTTT. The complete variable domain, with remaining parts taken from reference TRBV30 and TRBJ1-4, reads SQTIHQWPATLVQPVGSPLSLECTVEGTSNPNLYWYRQAAGRGLQLLFYSVGIGQISSEVPQNLSASRPQDRQFILSSKKLLLSDSGFYLCAWSEGRGDEKLFFGSGTQLSVL.

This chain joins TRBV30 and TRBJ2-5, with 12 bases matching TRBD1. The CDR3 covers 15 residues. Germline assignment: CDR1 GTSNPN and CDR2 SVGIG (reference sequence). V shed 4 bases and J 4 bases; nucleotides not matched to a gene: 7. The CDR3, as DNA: TGTGCCTGGACCACCGGGACAGGGGGCGGAGAGACCCAGTACTTC. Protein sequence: CAWTTGTGGGETQYF.

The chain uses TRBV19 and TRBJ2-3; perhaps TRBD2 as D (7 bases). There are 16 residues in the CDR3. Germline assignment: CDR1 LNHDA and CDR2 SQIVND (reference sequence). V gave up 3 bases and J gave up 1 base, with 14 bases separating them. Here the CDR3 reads CASSMRGEGRTDTQYF. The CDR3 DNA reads TGTGCCAGTAGTATGAGGGGGGAGGGCCGCACAGATACGCAGTATTTT.

CDR3 sequence reads: CAWSGFGTGVSYNEQFF. CDR3 in DNA: TGTGCCTGGAGTGGATTCGGGACAGGGGTCTCCTACAATGAGCAGTTCTTC. The chain links TRBV30 to TRBJ2-1; TRBD1 aligns across 10 bases. The CDR3 has 17 residues. The trim removed 1 base at V and 0 bases at J, leaving 6 bases unmatched. Germline V lookup: CDR1 GTSNPN, CDR2 SVGIG (reference sequence). Drawing the rest from reference TRBV30 and TRBJ2-1, the complete variable domain is SQTIHQWPATLVQPVGSPLSLECTVEGTSNPNLYWYRQAAGRGLQLLFYSVGIGQISSEVPQNLSASRPQDRQFILSSKKLLLSDSGFYLCAWSGFGTGVSYNEQFFGPGTRLTVL.

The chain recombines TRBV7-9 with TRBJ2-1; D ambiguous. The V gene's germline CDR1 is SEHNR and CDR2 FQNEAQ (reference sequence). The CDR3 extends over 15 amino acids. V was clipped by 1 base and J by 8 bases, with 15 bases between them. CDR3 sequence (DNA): TGTGCCAGCAGCTTAGTTTACCGGTTGGATTATGAGCAGTTCTTC. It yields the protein CASSLVYRLDYEQFF. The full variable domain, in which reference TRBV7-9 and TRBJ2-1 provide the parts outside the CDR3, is DTGVSQNPRHKITKRGQNVTFRCDPISEHNRLYWYRQTLGQGPEFLTYFQNEAQLEKSRLLSDRFSAERPKGSFSTLEIQRTEQGDSAMYLCASSLVYRLDYEQFFGPGTRLTVL.

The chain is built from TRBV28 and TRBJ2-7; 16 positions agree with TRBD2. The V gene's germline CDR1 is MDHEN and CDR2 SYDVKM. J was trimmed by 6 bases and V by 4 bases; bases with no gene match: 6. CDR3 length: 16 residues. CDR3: CASSSFGTSGRGEQYF. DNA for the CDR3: TGTGCCAGCAGTTCATTTGGGACTAGCGGGAGGGGCGAGCAGTACTTC.

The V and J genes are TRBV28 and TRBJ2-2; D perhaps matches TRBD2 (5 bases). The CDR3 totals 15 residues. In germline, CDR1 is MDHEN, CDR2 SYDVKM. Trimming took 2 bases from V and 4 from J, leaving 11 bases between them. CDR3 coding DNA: TGTGCCAGCAGTTTAATGAGGGAGACCACCGGGGAGCTGTTTTTT. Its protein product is CASSLMRETTGELFF.

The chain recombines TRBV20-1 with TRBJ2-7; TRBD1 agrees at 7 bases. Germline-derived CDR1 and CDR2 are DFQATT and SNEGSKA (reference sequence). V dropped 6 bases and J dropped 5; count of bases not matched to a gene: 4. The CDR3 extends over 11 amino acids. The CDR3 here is CSATGTHEQYF. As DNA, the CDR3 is TGCAGTGCGACAGGGACCCACGAGCAGTACTTC.

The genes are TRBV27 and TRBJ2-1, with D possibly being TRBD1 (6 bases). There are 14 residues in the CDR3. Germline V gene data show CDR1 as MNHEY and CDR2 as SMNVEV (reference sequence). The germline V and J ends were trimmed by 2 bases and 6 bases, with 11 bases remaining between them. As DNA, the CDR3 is TGTGCCAGCAGTTTAGAAATCAGGGGCAATGAGCAGTTCTTC. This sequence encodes CASSLEIRGNEQFF.

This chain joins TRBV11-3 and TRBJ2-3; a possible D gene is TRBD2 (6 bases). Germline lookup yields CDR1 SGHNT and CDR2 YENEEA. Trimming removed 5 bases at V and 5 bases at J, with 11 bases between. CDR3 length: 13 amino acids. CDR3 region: CASSPPGGDTQYF. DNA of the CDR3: TGTGCCAGCAGCCCCCCCGGGGGAGATACGCAGTATTTT. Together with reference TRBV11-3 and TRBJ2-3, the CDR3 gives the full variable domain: EAGVVQSPRYKIIEKKQPVAFWCNPISGHNTLYWYLQNLGQGPELLIRYENEEAVDDSQLPKDRFSAERLKGVDSTLKIQPAELGDSAVYLCASSPPGGDTQYFGPGTRLTVL.

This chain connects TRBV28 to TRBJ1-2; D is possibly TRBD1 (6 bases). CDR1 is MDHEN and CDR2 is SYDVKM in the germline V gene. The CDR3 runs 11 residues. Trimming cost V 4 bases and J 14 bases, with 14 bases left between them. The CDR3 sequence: CASSSLTGATF. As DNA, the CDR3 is TGTGCCAGCAGTTCTCTGACAGGAGCGACCTTC.

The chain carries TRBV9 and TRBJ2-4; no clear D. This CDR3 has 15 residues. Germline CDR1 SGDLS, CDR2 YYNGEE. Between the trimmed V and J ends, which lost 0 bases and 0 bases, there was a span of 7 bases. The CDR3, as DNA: TGTGCCAGCAGCGTAGACTATCTAGCCAAAAACATTCAGTACTTC. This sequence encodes CASSVDYLAKNIQYF.

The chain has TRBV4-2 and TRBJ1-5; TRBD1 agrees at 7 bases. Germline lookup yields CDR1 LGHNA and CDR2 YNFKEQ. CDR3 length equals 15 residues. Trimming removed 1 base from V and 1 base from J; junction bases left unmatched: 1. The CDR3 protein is CASSQVDRSNQPQHF. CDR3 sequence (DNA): TGTGCCAGCAGCCAAGTGGACAGGAGCAATCAGCCCCAGCATTTT.

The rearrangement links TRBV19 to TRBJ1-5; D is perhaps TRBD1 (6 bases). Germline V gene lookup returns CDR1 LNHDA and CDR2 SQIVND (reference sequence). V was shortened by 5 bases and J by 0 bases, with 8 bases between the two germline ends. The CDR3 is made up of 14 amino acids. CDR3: CASSGDNSNQPQHF. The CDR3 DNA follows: TGTGCCAGTAGTGGGGACAATAGCAATCAGCCCCAGCATTTT. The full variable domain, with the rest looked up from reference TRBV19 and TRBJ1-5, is DGGITQSPKYLFRKEGQNVTLSCEQNLNHDAMYWYRQDPGQGLRLIYYSQIVNDFQKGDIAEGYSVSREKKESFPLTVTSAQKNPTAFYLCASSGDNSNQPQHFGDGTRLSIL.

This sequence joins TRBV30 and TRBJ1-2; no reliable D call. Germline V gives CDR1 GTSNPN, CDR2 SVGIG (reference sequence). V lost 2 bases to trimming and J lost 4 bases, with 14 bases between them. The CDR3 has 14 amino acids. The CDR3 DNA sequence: TGTGCCTGGAGTCGGGGAGGGTCAAGCTATGGCTACACCTTC. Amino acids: CAWSRGGSSYGYTF.

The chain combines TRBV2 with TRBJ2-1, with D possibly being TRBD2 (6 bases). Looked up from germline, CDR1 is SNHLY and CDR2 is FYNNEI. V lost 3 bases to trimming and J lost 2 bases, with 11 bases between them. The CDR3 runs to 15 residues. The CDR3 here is CASSDFAGPYNEQFF. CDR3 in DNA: TGTGCCAGCAGTGACTTTGCGGGACCCTACAATGAGCAGTTCTTC.